Below, 10 T cell receptor beta chains from the same sample are listed, as sequenced in a study of cytomegalovirus exposure and HLA in healthy donors. PCR employed 60 Vbeta and 13 Jbeta primers. The table came from immunoSEQ multiplex PCR; TCRdb's copy has only in-frame clones and leaves some out. The data show about 97,000 clones, roughly four fifths seen once. Sample: PBMCs. These receptors all stem from a man in his forties or fifties in good health and CMV-seronegative.

J is TRBJ2-7 and V is TRBV5-1; the D gene is possibly TRBD1 (6 bases). The CDR3 length is 13 residues. Trimming left V 6 bases short and J 4 bases short, with 14 bases between. Germline CDR1 reads SGHRS; CDR2 reads YFSETQ. CDR3 sequence: CASMGRGPYEQYF. The CDR3, as DNA: TGCGCCAGCATGGGCAGGGGTCCATACGAGCAGTACTTC.

V gene TRBV2 combines with J gene TRBJ2-3; 10 bases match TRBD2. The CDR3 extends over 17 amino acids. Germline-derived CDR1 and CDR2 are SNHLY and FYNNEI. V was pared by 6 bases and J by 2 bases, with 11 bases of the junction left unmatched. The CDR3 spells CASRRGLAGALTDTQYF. The CDR3 nucleotides are TGTGCCAGCAGGAGGGGGCTAGCGGGGGCCCTCACAGATACGCAGTATTTT.

This chain joins TRBV6-1 and TRBJ2-3, with TRBD2 matching 12 bases. V was clipped by 4 bases and J by 2 bases; unmatched bases: 4. This CDR3 region has 16 residues. Germline CDR1 reads MNHNS; CDR2 reads SASEGT. DNA of the CDR3: TGTGCCAGCAGTGCCCTAGCGGGGGGGTTCACAGATACGCAGTATTTT. Translated: CASSALAGGFTDTQYF.

This clone has only a few counts. This chain connects TRBV25-1 to TRBJ2-5, with 7 bases that match TRBD1. Germline assignment: CDR1 MGHDK and CDR2 SYGVNS. With 6 bases clipped from V and 0 bases from J, the junction kept 7 bases outside the gene matches. The CDR3 contains 15 residues. The CDR3 loop reads CASRMGQPYQETQYF. CDR3 bases: TGTGCCAGCAGGATGGGACAGCCGTACCAAGAGACCCAGTACTTC.

The table lists this clone with many counts. This chain joins TRBV6-1 and TRBJ2-2, with 10 nucleotides matching TRBD1. Germline V gene sequence: CDR1 MNHNS, CDR2 SASEGT. The trim removed 11 bases at V and 5 bases at J, leaving 8 bases unmatched. The CDR3 is made up of 14 amino acids. DNA for the CDR3: TGTGCCGGGAGACAGGGGGCAGGAACCGGGGAGCTGTTTTTT. This encodes CAGRQGAGTGELFF.

This rearrangement joins TRBV6-5 to TRBJ1-1; D is unclear. CDR3 length: 15 residues. The germline V and J ends were trimmed by 6 bases and 5 bases, with 19 bases remaining between them. Per germline, CDR1 MNHEY and CDR2 SVGAGI. The DNA for the CDR3 is TGTGCCAGCAGCTACGGGTTGGGGAGAAGTACTGAAGCTTTCTTT. Its protein product is CASSYGLGRSTEAFF.

The chain couples TRBV7-2 to TRBJ2-3; 9 bases align to TRBD2. This CDR3 is built from 16 residues. CDR1 is SGHTA and CDR2 is FQGNSA in the germline V gene. Trimming at V came to 5 bases and at J to 0 bases, leaving 6 bases not matched to a gene. CDR3 coding DNA: TGTGCCAGCAGCCCAGCGGGGGGCCCTAGCACAGATACGCAGTATTTT. It is translated as CASSPAGGPSTDTQYF.

CDR3 protein: CASSPAPGHLKETQYF. CDR3 nucleotides: TGTGCCAGCAGCCCGGCCCCGGGACACCTCAAAGAGACCCAGTACTTC. The chain uses TRBV7-8 and TRBJ2-5, with D possibly matching TRBD1 (6 bases). The CDR3 length is 16 residues. Germline V gene data show CDR1 as SGHVS and CDR2 as FQNEAQ. Between the trimmed V and J ends, which lost 5 bases and 3 bases, there was a span of 19 bases.

This chain joins TRBV18 and TRBJ2-6, with TRBD1 identical over 9 bases. The CDR3 covers 17 residues. Germline V CDR1 and CDR2: KGHSH, LQKENI. V shed 4 bases, J shed 0 bases, and the junction held 4 bases outside the gene matches. CDR3 residues: CASSQGQGSSGANVLTF. The CDR3 DNA follows: TGTGCCAGCTCACAGGGACAGGGTAGCTCTGGGGCCAACGTCCTGACTTTC.

This clone was counted a single time. The rearrangement links TRBV7-9 to TRBJ2-1; 9 positions match TRBD2. Germline CDR1 reads SEHNR; CDR2 reads FQNEAQ (reference sequence). This CDR3 comprises 15 residues. V was pared by 1 base and J by 9 bases, with 7 bases of the junction left unmatched. Written as DNA, the CDR3 is TGTGCCAGCAGCTTAGAACGCGGGGGGGCCGGTGAGCAGTTCTTC. Translating gives CASSLERGGAGEQFF.